This TCR beta chain was sequenced in a study of cytomegalovirus exposure and HLA in healthy donors. Notes on the study in general: TCR beta V- and J-gene trimming was later associated with a missense DCLRE1C variant.

13 Jbeta primers and 60 Vbeta primers were used for the PCR. Generated by immunoSEQ multiplex PCR, the TCRdb table keeps only in-frame clones and is missing some. The table lists 99,000 or so clones, around 86% of them singletons. J gave up 1 base and V 1 base, and 7 bases lay outside the gene matches. Germline CDR1 SQVTM, CDR2 ANQGSEA. The CDR3 is made up of 16 amino acids. Of note for this clone: Its antigen is unidentified.

Sample: PBMCs. The origin of this receptor is a man aged 25 to 40 in good health and CMV-seropositive. The chain has TRBV29-1 and TRBJ2-1; TRBD1 agrees at 7 bases. CDR3 region: CSVEASRTGSYNEQFF. The CDR3 region has the DNA TGCAGCGTTGAAGCCTCGAGGACAGGATCCTACAATGAGCAGTTCTTC.